The present T cell receptor (beta chain) was sequenced within a study of T-cell reconstitution after alpha-beta-depleted transplantation in children. Germline-derived CDR1 and CDR2 are SGHRS and YFSETQ. V lost 0 bases and J 6 bases, leaving 11 bases between the germline ends. The CDR3 has 14 residues. Unique molecular identifiers were incorporated into the prepared TCRbeta library. TCRdb called the PCR reads again in MiXCR, with one record for every CDR3 protein. Here the sample spans 380,000 or so distinct CDR3 sequences, roughly 13% being singletons. In its sample, this clonotype was seen many times.

The chain is built from TRBV5-1 and TRBJ2-3, with unresolved D. The source of this sequence is a human donor who donated a stem cell graft to a child with Fanconi anemia. The sample in question was PBMCs, obtained from the stem cell graft. The CDR3 sequence is CASSLGSPADTQYF. In nucleotides, the CDR3 is TGCGCCAGCAGCTTGGGTAGCCCAGCGGATACGCAGTATTTT.